There are a few counts of the clone carrying this TCR beta chain. What it binds is not known. From blood, roughly 220-550 ng of genomic DNA served as TRB template. The data belong to a study of T and B cells in COVID-19 patients. General study findings and limits: Patients with COVID-19 reportedly showed strongly skewed T cell receptor beta variable and joining gene usage.

TRB rearrangements were amplified by multiplex PCR with BIOMED2 TRB-A/B primers. TCRdb reprocessed the multiplex PCR reads with MiXCR, giving one entry per CDR3 protein. The sample yields roughly 3,000 distinct CDR3 sequences, roughly 26% seen once. This CDR3 has 21 residues. The sequence derives from a human donor with active COVID-19. Sequencing was performed on blood. This chain connects TRBV21-1 to TRBJ2-1; the listed D gene, TRBD1, was not tested against the DNA. TRBV21-1 is marked as a pseudogene. The CDR3 is CASSIQAEDSVRRGSYNEQFF. CDR3 coding DNA: TGTGCCAGCAGCATTCAGGCTGAGGACAGTGTCCGGAGGGGGTCCTACAATGAGCAGTTCTTC.